A single T cell receptor beta chain is shown here with its context. No antigen is known for it. The data derive from a study of cytomegalovirus exposure and HLA in healthy donors. Across the study: Ancestry clustering placed about 86% of around 400 genotyped donors in the Caucasian-associated cluster. Broader study findings: Researchers reported in a later analysis that a missense DCLRE1C variant was tied to TCR beta V- and J-gene trimming. In a later analysis, common viral pathogens appeared linked to several of the most significant clusters.

PCR employed 60 Vbeta and 13 Jbeta primers. Some clones are missing from TCRdb's copy, which holds only in-frame ones; the method was immunoSEQ multiplex PCR. The table lists 140,000 to 150,000 clones, about 80% of them singletons. Germline values: CDR1 SQVTM, CDR2 ANQGSEA. The germline V and J ends were trimmed by 7 bases and 7 bases, with 19 bases remaining between them. This CDR3 has 13 residues. The clonotype comes from a woman under 30 in good health and CMV-seropositive. The V call is TRBV29-1, the J call TRBJ1-2; D is possibly TRBD1 (6 bases). The sample taken for sequencing was PBMCs. DNA for the CDR3: TGCAGCGCGAGGGACACTTGGTGGTCTGGCTACACCTTC. Its translation is CSARDTWWSGYTF.